This passage covers 18 T cell receptor beta chains from one sample sequenced in a study of shared T cell receptors in the human thymus. Some clones are missing from TCRdb's copy, which holds only in-frame ones; the method was immunoSEQ multiplex PCR. The sample holds approximately 730,000 clones, approximately 85% seen once. Separately, the same data were catalogued under a study of human thymus T cells.

Sequencing used thymocytes. These receptors were collected from a girl under two years old with a congenital heart defect.

The chain links TRBV6-1 to TRBJ2-3; possibly TRBD2 for D (5 bases). Germline CDR1 reads MNHNS; CDR2 reads SASEGT. Trimming removed 2 bases from V and 0 bases from J, with 15 bases in between. This CDR3 is built from 17 residues. The CDR3 loop is CASSESRRENSTDTQYF. The CDR3 DNA is TGTGCCAGCAGTGAATCCAGACGGGAAAATAGCACAGATACGCAGTATTTT.

This sequence joins TRBV7-8 and TRBJ2-2, with 7 bases matching TRBD2. CDR1 and CDR2 from the germline V gene are SGHVS and FQNEAQ. The trim removed 5 bases at V and 1 base at J, leaving 10 bases unmatched. The CDR3 is 17 amino acids. CDR3 sequence reads: CASSLERLAVNTGELFF. In DNA, the CDR3 is TGTGCCAGCAGCCTAGAAAGACTAGCCGTGAACACCGGGGAGCTGTTTTTT. Full variable domain (remainder filled in from reference TRBV7-8 and TRBJ2-2): GAGVSQSPRYKVAKRGQDVALRCDPISGHVSLFWYQQALGQGPEFLTYFQNEAQLDKSGLPSDRFFAERPEGSVSTLKIQRTQQEDSAVYLCASSLERLAVNTGELFFGEGSRLTVL.

V is TRBV2 and J is TRBJ2-7; D is unclear. Between the trimmed V and J ends, which lost 8 bases and 0 bases, there was a span of 11 bases. CDR1 is SNHLY and CDR2 is FYNNEI in the germline V gene. This CDR3 is 13 amino acids long. CDR3 sequence: CASGCDSSYEQYF. CDR3 in DNA: TGTGCCAGCGGTTGCGACTCCTCCTACGAGCAGTACTTC. Full variable domain (missing parts from reference TRBV2 and TRBJ2-7): EPEVTQTPSHQVTQMGQEVILRCVPISNHLYFYWYRQILGQKVEFLVSFYNNEISEKSEIFDDQFSVERPDGSNFTLKIRSTKLEDSAMYFCASGCDSSYEQYFGPGTRLTVT.

The chain couples TRBV5-4 to TRBJ1-2, with 10 positions matching TRBD1. This CDR3 is 14 amino acids long. The germline V gene encodes CDR1 SGHNT and CDR2 YYREEE (reference sequence). J was trimmed by 9 bases and V by 0 bases; bases with no gene match: 5. The CDR3 here is CASSLGTGGPSYTF. The DNA for the CDR3 is TGTGCCAGCAGCTTGGGGACAGGGGGGCCGAGCTACACCTTC.

The gene calls are TRBV18 and TRBJ2-7, with D uncertain. The CDR3 is 14 amino acids. CDR1 and CDR2 (germline): KGHSH, LQKENI. With 3 bases removed from V and 7 bases from J, the gap between germline ends came to 16 bases. The CDR3 loop is CASSPNSRLEEQYF. The CDR3 bases are TGTGCCAGCTCACCTAATTCGAGACTGGAGGAGCAGTACTTC.

This clone was counted once. This chain connects TRBV10-2 to TRBJ1-3, with D perhaps matching TRBD1 (5 bases). This CDR3 region has 14 residues. Germline V gives CDR1 WSHSY, CDR2 SAAADI. Trimming took 6 bases from V and 1 from J, leaving 10 bases between them. CDR3 protein: CASRTRTSGNTIYF. The CDR3 DNA follows: TGCGCCAGCAGAACCAGGACATCTGGAAACACCATATATTTT.

This clone appeared once. Other nucleotide sequences in the sample specify the same CDR3. The CDR3 DNA reads as TGTGCCAGCAGTTCTGCGGGGCGCAGAGGCTACACCTTC. Protein product: CASSSAGRRGYTF. The chain joins TRBV28 to TRBJ1-2, with TRBD1 as a possible D gene (5 bases). Deletions cut 4 bases from V and 8 bases from J, with 14 bases between. The CDR3 totals 13 residues. CDR1 is MDHEN and CDR2 is SYDVKM in the germline V gene.

The gene calls are TRBV11-2 and TRBJ2-2; perhaps TRBD2 as D (6 bases). CDR1 is SGHAT and CDR2 is FQNNGV in the germline V gene. V gave up 4 bases and J gave up 5 bases, with 20 bases separating them. This CDR3 region has 17 residues. DNA for the CDR3: TGTGCCAGCAGCTCTCCTTTGGGGGGTTATTATACCGGGGAGCTGTTTTTT. It codes for CASSSPLGGYYTGELFF.

The chain is built from TRBV4-1 and TRBJ2-5, with TRBD2 matching over 9 bases. The CDR3 is 20 residues long. V shed 4 bases, J shed 0 bases, and the junction held 18 bases outside the gene matches. The germline CDR1 and CDR2 sequences are MGHRA and YSYEKL. In nucleotides, the CDR3 is TGCGCCAGCAGCCCCTTGACTAGCGGTGATCAACTCTCGTACCAAGAGACCCAGTACTTC. Protein: CASSPLTSGDQLSYQETQYF.

This clone appeared once. CDR3 nucleotides: TGTGCCAGCAAATTATATAGCCCGAACACTGAAGCTTTCTTT. Its protein product is CASKLYSPNTEAFF. The chain links TRBV6-1 to TRBJ1-1; D gene uncertain. Germline V gene data show CDR1 as MNHNS and CDR2 as SASEGT. Trimming removed 7 bases from V and 1 base from J, with 13 bases in between. The CDR3 sequence is 14 residues long.

The V call is TRBV7-8, the J call TRBJ1-2; D unclear. Germline loops: CDR1 SGHVS, CDR2 FQNEAQ. The CDR3 loop spans 20 amino acids. V lost 1 base and J lost 12, with 36 bases in between. The CDR3 sequence: CASSLEVAYQRRPYWCEHTF. CDR3 DNA: TGTGCCAGCAGCTTAGAAGTAGCGTATCAGAGGCGGCCCTACTGGTGTGAGCACACCTTC. The complete variable domain, with remaining parts taken from reference TRBV7-8 and TRBJ1-2, reads GAGVSQSPRYKVAKRGQDVALRCDPISGHVSLFWYQQALGQGPEFLTYFQNEAQLDKSGLPSDRFFAERPEGSVSTLKIQRTQQEDSAVYLCASSLEVAYQRRPYWCEHTFGSGTRLTVV.

The chain carries TRBV25-1 and TRBJ2-5, with 8 positions matching TRBD2. This CDR3 has 18 residues. Germline CDR1 is MGHDK and CDR2 is SYGVNS. Trimming at V came to 5 bases and at J to 5 bases, leaving 19 bases not matched to a gene. The CDR3 DNA is TGTGCCAGCAGTTCGGGCCCAGTATTCGGGGGGGGAAGGGAGACCCAGTACTTC. Its protein product is CASSSGPVFGGGRETQYF.

The gene calls are TRBV12-5 and TRBJ2-3, with D possibly matching TRBD1 (5 bases). The length of the CDR3 is 17 residues. The V gene lost 0 bases and the J gene lost 2 bases, with 15 bases spanning the gap. Germline-derived CDR1 and CDR2 are LGHNT and FRNRAP. The CDR3 protein is CASGLVRTDTTTDTQYF. The DNA of the CDR3 is TGTGCTAGTGGTTTGGTACGGACGGACACGACCACAGATACGCAGTATTTT.

V and J are TRBV27 and TRBJ1-5; TRBD1 aligns across 8 bases. The ends lost 5 bases at V and 5 bases at J; junction bases unmatched: 11. Germline V gives CDR1 MNHEY, CDR2 SMNVEV (reference sequence). CDR3 length equals 16 residues. CDR3 DNA sequence: TGTGCCAGCAGTCCCGGAACCGGGACAGGCGATCAGCCCCAGCATTTT. Protein product: CASSPGTGTGDQPQHF.

This clone has only a few counts. The chain couples TRBV7-2 to TRBJ1-1; 7 nucleotides line up with TRBD1. The CDR3 runs to 12 residues. In germline, CDR1 is SGHTA, CDR2 FQGNSA. J gave up 3 bases and V 7 bases, and 2 bases lay outside the gene matches. CDR3 DNA: TGTGCCAGCACCGACAGGGACACTGAAGCTTTCTTT. Translation gives CASTDRDTEAFF.

This rearrangement joins TRBV27 to TRBJ2-1, with 10 bases fitting TRBD2. The length of the CDR3 is 16 residues. Germline CDR1 MNHEY, CDR2 SMNVEV (reference sequence). After removal of 3 bases from V and 4 bases from J, the junction contained 6 bases not matched to a gene. CDR3 DNA sequence: TGTGCCAGCAGTTTCCAGCGGGGGGGGGAATACAATGAGCAGTTCTTC. This sequence encodes CASSFQRGGEYNEQFF.

The chain couples TRBV7-8 to TRBJ2-7; tentative D call: TRBD2 (7 bases). The CDR3 covers 14 residues. Germline CDR1 and CDR2: SGHVS and FQNEAQ. V dropped 5 bases and J dropped 5 bases, with 16 bases sitting between them. The CDR3 nucleotides read TGTGCCAGCAGCCGAAGCTCGGGGGGCGACGAGCAGTACTTC. The encoded protein is CASSRSSGGDEQYF.

The chain links TRBV29-1 to TRBJ1-2, with D possibly TRBD1 on 5 matching bases. The V gene's germline CDR1 is SQVTM and CDR2 ANQGSEA. The CDR3 sequence is 13 residues long. Deletions cut 0 bases from V and 6 bases from J, with 11 bases between. CDR3: CSVEDQGAHGYTF. The CDR3 DNA reads as TGCAGCGTTGAAGATCAAGGGGCACATGGCTACACCTTC. Full variable domain (outside the CDR3, taken from reference TRBV29-1 and TRBJ1-2): SAVISQKPSRDICQRGTSLTIQCQVDSQVTMMFWYRQQPGQSLTLIATANQGSEATYESGFVIDKFPISRPNLTFSTLTVSNMSPEDSSIYLCSVEDQGAHGYTFGSGTRLTVV.